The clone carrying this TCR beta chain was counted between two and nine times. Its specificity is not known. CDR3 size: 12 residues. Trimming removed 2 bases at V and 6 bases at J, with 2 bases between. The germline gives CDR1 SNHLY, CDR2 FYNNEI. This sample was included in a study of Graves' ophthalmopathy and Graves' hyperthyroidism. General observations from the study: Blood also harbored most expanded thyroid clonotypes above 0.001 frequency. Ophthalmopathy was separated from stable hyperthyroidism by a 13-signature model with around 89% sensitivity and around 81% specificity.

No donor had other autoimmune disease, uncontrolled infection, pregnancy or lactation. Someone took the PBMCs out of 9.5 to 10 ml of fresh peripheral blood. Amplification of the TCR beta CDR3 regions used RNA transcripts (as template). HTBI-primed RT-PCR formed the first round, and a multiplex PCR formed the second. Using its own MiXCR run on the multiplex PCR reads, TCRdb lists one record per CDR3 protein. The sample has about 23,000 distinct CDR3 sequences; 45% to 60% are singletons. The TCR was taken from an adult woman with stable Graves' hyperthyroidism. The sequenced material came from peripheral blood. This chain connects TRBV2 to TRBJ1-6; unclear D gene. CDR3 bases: TGTGCCAGCAGTGAAATTAATTCACCCCTCCACTTT. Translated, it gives CASSEINSPLHF.